The source of this TCR beta chain is a study of shared clonotypes between healthy human individuals (dated by TCRdb to the early 2020s). With regard to the full study: Two women and a few men aged 18 to 49 years were included in the cohort. Per donor, leukapheresis produced somewhere between about 0.85 and 9.5 billion PBMCs. For each donor, three plates each were used for CD4 naive and CD4 memory, two plates were used for CD8 naive, and one plate was used for CD8 memory. To increase sequencing depth and limit assay-specific biases, TCR repertoire library preparation and sequencing were carried out by different laboratories using diverse techniques. To estimate repertoire size and how much clonotypes are shared between individuals, the study performed deep sequencing of blood TCR repertoires from a few healthy adults.

Of note for this clone: This clone's antigen is unknown. No qualities accompany the bases; no much larger clone lies one base away.

The donors were healthy, HIV-negative adults who had no recently reported acute infections or vaccinations. Every donor was a Caucasian adult living in Nashville, Tennessee, USA. CD4+ T cells were enriched by magnetic negative selection; naive cells were then positively selected on CD45RA, and the negative fraction formed the memory subset. Blood was obtained by leukapheresis, after which PBMCs were separated by Ficoll-Histopaque density gradient centrifugation and cryopreserved in liquid nitrogen vapor phase. Analytical flow cytometry was used to check the purity and quantity of every magnetically sorted T cell population. Each sorted fraction had its genomic DNA isolated and then quantified by UV absorbance on a Nanodrop 2000c. CDR1 and CDR2 are drawn from the germline V gene: SGHTA, FQGTGA. The CDR3 starts with the cysteine, ends with the phenylalanine, and has 13 residues. Just CDR3 DNA is preserved here, 39 bases in frame from base 1. V gives up 1 base and J gives up 6 bases, and the segment between their germline ends measures 10 bases.

Results and caveats for the whole study, not just this receptor: When several donors were compared, the shared fraction of clonotypes was about 5.4% for naive CD4, 3.5% to 4% for naive CD8, 2.3% for memory CD4, and 0.35% to 0.4% for memory CD8. Sampling was restricted to blood, and TCR repertoires in tissues likely differ from the TCR repertoires found in blood. Incomplete sequencing was indicated by rarefaction of sorted-subset datasets, despite the large sequencing depth. Estimated clonotype richness was generally larger for naive than for memory subsets. Because the study included a small number of donors, the genetic and exposure-history diversity represented was limited. Clonotypes shared by all four sorted-subset donors showed higher generation probabilities than non-shared clonotypes. Pairwise subsampling indicated that sequencing depth was expected to affect the degree of clonotype sharing among donors.

TCR CDR3 regions were amplified from genomic DNA by multiplex PCR using the deep immunoSEQ assay. Extracted genomic DNA from each cell subset was spread evenly across all wells of several immunoSEQ 96-well plates, with each plate serving as a replicate. For sorted subsets, each replicate PCR was loaded with 200 to 250 ng genomic DNA, equivalent to approximately 33,000 T cell genomes. The purified libraries were quantified using a Qubit 3.0 fluorometer, sized with a Bioanalyzer 2100, and then quantified again using the KAPA Library Quantification kit. Every immunoSEQ 96-well plate was sequenced on a separate single-read 150-cycle Illumina NextSeq 550 flow cell. The published analysis was carried out like this. Because only junctional sequences without quality scores were contained in the immunoSEQ output, filtering matching that applied to full-length reads could not be performed. Sequences were annotated with PyIR, a Python wrapper for IgBLAST v1.9, and V/J genes and CDR3 were assigned using IMGT germline references. Reads with weak V/J assignments (E-value above 1e-6), missing CDR3, stop codons, out-of-frame junctions, or ambiguous translated residues were removed. A V3J clonotype was defined by an identical inferred V gene, J gene, and CDR3 amino acid sequence. To compute the percentage overlap between repertoires, the number of shared unique clonotypes was divided by the size of the smaller repertoire. RTK rarefaction, the Chao1 estimator, and Recon v2.1 estimates of unobserved clonotypes were used to assess repertoire richness. For all TCRbeta clonotypes obtained by the gDNA method from several donors, generation probabilities were computed with OLGA. Held by TCRdb, this immuneACCESS table contains in-frame sequences only and omits some clones. Under half of the omission traces to an unresolved V gene where checked; the cause of the rest is unknown. V and J calls and clone size are given by that table; D and trimming were obtained from the DNA. The sample data list roughly 2 million clones, and roughly 94% of these were observed just once. More than 0.1% of the sample goes to the ten largest clones.

This clonotype originated in a man in his late teens or twenties in good health. Sequenced sample: naive CD4+ T cells sorted from blood. What this sample's cell subset or site label stands for: CD45RA+ positively selected. Here the chain combines TRBV7-3 and TRBJ2-7; a tentative D match to TRBD2 spans 5 bases. The CDR3 sequence is CASSLNAGLEQYF. The nucleotide sequence reads TGTGCCAGCAGCTTAAACGCCGGACTCGAGCAGTACTTC.